The clone carrying this T cell receptor (beta chain) was recorded at least ten times. The sample originates from a study of T cells after yellow fever vaccination. The germline V gene encodes CDR1 SGHTA and CDR2 FQGNSA. The CDR3 totals 16 residues. V was clipped by 3 bases and J by 7 bases, with 18 bases between them. From the 5' RACE reads, TCRdb called clonotypes with MiXCR, one entry per CDR3 protein. The profile shows over 25,000 distinct CDR3 sequences, under 12% of them singletons. The sequencing used PBMCs, either bulk or a sorted T-cell subset (CD4+, CD8+, memory, or dextramer-sorted; not recorded which), collected roughly 14 days after the first yellow fever vaccination. V usage is TRBV7-2 and J usage is TRBJ1-4; possibly TRBD1 for D (5 bases). The clonotype comes from a young man who received the YFV17D yellow fever vaccine. CDR3 protein: CASSFSFEQAREKLFF. In DNA, the CDR3 is TGTGCCAGCAGCTTCTCTTTCGAACAGGCGCGTGAAAAACTGTTTTTT.